The 27 T cell receptor beta chains given below trace back to one sample, sequenced in a study of human T cells and chemical hapten exposure. TCRdb used MiXCR to reprocess the RACE reads, holding one entry per CDR3 protein. The profile shows 95,000 or so distinct CDR3 sequences, about an eighth of them singletons. Documented time point: patch test 2, 6 weeks after DPC sensitization. The sample's treatment: therapeutic diphenylcyclopropenone sensitization with weekly scalp DPC. This specimen was whole blood, taken in connection with sensitization to the hapten diphenylcyclopropenone (DPC). The receptor source for this set is a woman in her 40s with alopecia areata. Some clones in this sample may be carry-over from other donors' samples.

The V and J genes are TRBV7-2 and TRBJ2-3; TRBD1 matches at 8 bases. Germline-derived CDR1 and CDR2 are SGHTA and FQGNSA. With 5 bases clipped from V and 10 bases from J, the junction kept 14 bases outside the gene matches. There are 15 residues in the CDR3. The CDR3 nucleotides read TGTGCCAGCAGCGGGGGCCAGGCGGGACAGGTGTCGCAGTATTTT. This sequence encodes CASSGGQAGQVSQYF.

This clonotype has only a few counts. The chain links TRBV9 to TRBJ2-3; TRBD2 matches 10 bases. J gave up 0 bases and V 0 bases, and 13 bases lay outside the gene matches. CDR1 and CDR2 from the germline V gene are SGDLS and YYNGEE. The CDR3 sequence is 20 residues long. The CDR3 loop is CASSVESSGSLPRSTDTQYF. The CDR3 nucleotides read TGTGCCAGCAGCGTAGAGTCTAGCGGGAGTTTACCCCGGAGCACAGATACGCAGTATTTT. The whole variable domain, filled in from reference TRBV9 and TRBJ2-3, reads DSGVTQTPKHLITATGQRVTLRCSPRSGDLSVYWYQQSLDQGLQFLIQYYNGEERAKGNILERFSAQQFPDLHSELNLSSLELGDSALYFCASSVESSGSLPRSTDTQYFGPGTRLTVL.

A note on this clonotype: A much more abundant neighbour one base away suggests this may be a read error. The chain recombines TRBV4-2 with TRBJ1-3; TRBD1 aligns across 8 bases. The CDR3 is 16 residues long. Looked up from germline, CDR1 is LGHNA and CDR2 is YNFKEQ. CDR3 bases: TGTGCCAGCAGCCAGCAGCAGGGGGCGCTTGGAAACACCGTATATTTT. It encodes CASSQQQGALGNTVYF.

This clonotype was observed many times. V and J are TRBV19 and TRBJ2-7; D gene unclear. Germline V gives CDR1 LNHDA, CDR2 SQIVND (reference sequence). The CDR3 contains 15 residues. V gave up 4 bases and J gave up 3 bases, with 16 bases separating them. CDR3 sequence reads: CASSRFGPQDYEQYF. The CDR3 coding sequence is TGTGCCAGTAGTAGATTCGGCCCTCAAGACTACGAGCAGTACTTC.

At least ten counts were recorded for this clonotype. V gene TRBV12-3 or TRBV12-4 combines with J gene TRBJ1-1; D is unclear. The V end was cut by 6 bases, the J end by 6 bases, with 17 bases between. This CDR3 contains 14 residues. CDR3 in amino acids: CASRPLALVSEAFF. The DNA for the CDR3 is TGTGCCAGCAGACCTCTTGCTTTAGTATCTGAAGCTTTCTTT.

This clonotype was seen repeatedly, ten times or more. The gene calls are TRBV7-9 and TRBJ1-4, with a tentative D call TRBD1 (5 bases). The CDR3 sequence is 15 residues long. V lost 2 bases, J lost 7 bases, and 14 bases lay in between. The germline V gene encodes CDR1 SEHNR and CDR2 FQNEAQ (reference sequence). CDR3 amino acids: CASSLFGGMGEKLFF. DNA of the CDR3: TGTGCCAGCAGCTTATTTGGGGGAATGGGTGAAAAACTGTTTTTT.

This clonotype was recorded many times. The CDR3 here is CASSPFQWAGGRADTQYF. The CDR3 nucleotides are TGTGCCAGCAGCCCTTTCCAATGGGCGGGGGGGAGAGCAGATACGCAGTATTTT. The rearrangement uses TRBV7-3 and TRBJ2-3, with TRBD2 identical over 9 bases. The J segment lost 4 bases and the V segment lost 5 bases, leaving 16 bases of the junction unmatched. Per germline, CDR1 SGHTA and CDR2 FQGTGA. The CDR3 extends over 18 amino acids.

This clonotype was detected a few times. The J gene is TRBJ1-1, the V gene TRBV18, with TRBD1 identical over 9 bases. Germline CDR1 is KGHSH and CDR2 is LQKENI. V shed 5 bases and J 7 bases; nucleotides not matched to a gene: 5. The CDR3 covers 13 residues. The CDR3, as DNA: TGTGCCAGCTCATCAGACAGGGGGTTTGAAGCTTTCTTT. Its translation: CASSSDRGFEAFF.

CDR3 sequence: CASSPRVQRGSYEQYF. In DNA form, the CDR3 reads TGTGCCAGCAGCCCCCGCGTCCAGCGGGGCTCCTACGAGCAGTACTTC. This chain uses TRBV7-2 with TRBJ2-7; 7 bases agree with TRBD2. Germline lookup yields CDR1 SGHTA and CDR2 FQGNSA. V was clipped by 5 bases and J by 0 bases; unmatched bases: 10. The CDR3 has 16 residues.

Turning to this clonotype: A much larger clone differs by one base, so this may be a read error. The chain joins TRBV6-1 to TRBJ1-1, with no clear D. The CDR3 length is 13 residues. V was pared by 5 bases and J by 6 bases, with 13 bases between. CDR1 is MNHNS, CDR2 SASEGT, per germline. The CDR3 bases are TGTGCCAGCAGTACAACAGAGAGCGCTGAAGCTTTCTTT. Translating it yields CASSTTESAEAFF.

This chain's CDR3 is CASSQTGAKNIQYF. The CDR3 DNA sequence: TGCGCCAGCAGCCAAACAGGTGCCAAAAACATTCAGTACTTC. This chain uses TRBV4-1 with TRBJ2-4; D perhaps matches TRBD1 (5 bases). This CDR3 contains 14 residues. V was cut by 2 bases and J by 1 base, with 6 bases left in between. Germline-derived CDR1 and CDR2 are MGHRA and YSYEKL.

This clonotype turned up a few times. The chain is built from TRBV7-6 and TRBJ1-6; D uncertain. Per germline, CDR1 SGHVS and CDR2 FNYEAQ. The CDR3 is 13 amino acids. Deletions cut 6 bases from V and 4 bases from J, with 7 bases between. DNA for the CDR3: TGTGCCAGCAGAGGGAGTTATAATTCACCCCTCCACTTT. Its protein product is CASRGSYNSPLHF.

This clonotype has only a few counts. The gene calls are TRBV27 and TRBJ1-1; a possible D gene is TRBD1 (6 bases). With 5 bases removed from V and 4 bases from J, the gap between germline ends came to 14 bases. This CDR3 comprises 14 residues. CDR1 MNHEY and CDR2 SMNVEV come from the germline V gene (reference sequence). In DNA form, the CDR3 reads TGTGCCAGCAGTCTGGGGGGAGGGGGCACTGAAGCTTTCTTT. Translation gives CASSLGGGGTEAFF.

This clonotype was found many times. V and J are TRBV18 and TRBJ2-7; a possible D gene is TRBD1 (6 bases). CDR3 length: 16 amino acids. Trimming left V 0 bases short and J 4 bases short, with 16 bases between. Germline V gene data show CDR1 as KGHSH and CDR2 as LQKENI. The CDR3 region is CASSPPGWTDYYEQYF. CDR3 DNA sequence: TGTGCCAGCTCACCACCTGGATGGACAGATTATTACGAGCAGTACTTC.

The chain couples TRBV29-1 to TRBJ1-2; unclear D gene. V was trimmed by 1 base and J by 4 bases, leaving 10 bases between them. The CDR3 is made up of 13 amino acids. The germline V gene has CDR1 SQVTM and CDR2 ANQGSEA. The CDR3 DNA sequence: TGCAGCGTTGAAGGCCCGGGCTCCTATGGCTACACCTTC. Its protein is CSVEGPGSYGYTF.

The J gene is TRBJ2-1, the V gene TRBV6-5, with 9 bases fitting TRBD2. The junction had 8 bases not matched to a gene; V was cut back by 7 bases and J by 7 bases. Per the germline V gene, CDR1 is MNHEY and CDR2 is SVGAGI. CDR3 size: 14 residues. The CDR3 here is CASNPSGERNEQFF. Written as DNA, the CDR3 is TGTGCCAGCAACCCTAGCGGGGAAAGGAATGAGCAGTTCTTC.

This clonotype was seen many times. The chain links TRBV4-3 to TRBJ2-7; TRBD1 matches 7 bases. The CDR3 is made up of 15 amino acids. From germline, CDR1 is LGHNA and CDR2 YSLEER. The J segment lost 2 bases and the V segment lost 1 base, leaving 5 bases of the junction unmatched. CDR3 region: CASSQGGTVPYEQYF. In DNA, the CDR3 is TGCGCCAGCAGCCAAGGGGGGACAGTTCCCTACGAGCAGTACTTC.

The chain is built from TRBV10-3 and TRBJ2-7; the D is unclear. The CDR3 is 13 residues long. From germline, CDR1 is ENHRY and CDR2 SYGVKD. Between the trimmed V and J ends, which lost 11 bases and 2 bases, there was a span of 16 bases. CDR3 in amino acids: CASCPDQTYEQYF. In DNA form, the CDR3 reads TGTGCCTCATGCCCCGATCAAACCTACGAGCAGTACTTC.

This clonotype was observed at least ten times. The chain has TRBV4-2 and TRBJ2-5; a weak D match, TRBD1 (5 bases). Germline CDR1 is LGHNA and CDR2 is YNFKEQ. The CDR3 consists of 14 residues. Trimming removed 1 base at V and 3 bases at J, with 9 bases between. The DNA of the CDR3 is TGTGCCAGCAGCCAAGGTGGGGCGGAAGAGACCCAGTACTTC. Its protein is CASSQGGAEETQYF.

This clonotype was picked up many times. This sequence joins TRBV18 and TRBJ1-5, with D perhaps TRBD1 (5 bases). The CDR3 covers 16 residues. The V end was cut by 3 bases, the J end by 6 bases, with 18 bases between. Germline V gene sequence: CDR1 KGHSH, CDR2 LQKENI. CDR3 sequence (DNA): TGTGCCAGCTCACCGGCTGCAGGGATCGGTCCTCAGCCCCAGCATTTT. Its protein product is CASSPAAGIGPQPQHF.

V gene TRBV29-1 combines with J gene TRBJ1-5; D gene ambiguous. This CDR3 contains 10 residues. CDR1 is SQVTM and CDR2 is ANQGSEA in the germline V gene. With 4 bases removed from V and 5 bases from J, the gap between germline ends came to 3 bases. DNA for the CDR3: TGCAGCGTTGGAGATCAGCCCCAGCATTTT. Translated: CSVGDQPQHF.

This clonotype was detected a few times. The CDR3 spells CASSEGHGRRINYGYTF. The CDR3, as DNA: TGTGCCAGCAGTGAAGGGCACGGACGGAGGATTAACTATGGCTACACCTTC. This sequence joins TRBV9 and TRBJ1-2; D uncertain. The germline V and J ends were trimmed by 5 bases and 1 base, with 21 bases remaining between them. CDR3 length: 17 residues. The germline V gene encodes CDR1 SGDLS and CDR2 YYNGEE.

The J gene is TRBJ2-1, the V gene TRBV6-1; 7 positions match TRBD2. The germline CDR1 and CDR2 sequences are MNHNS and SASEGT. V gave up 6 bases and J gave up 2 bases; unmatched junction bases: 1. The CDR3 extends over 13 amino acids. The CDR3 loop reads CASRSGTYNEQFF. CDR3 DNA: TGTGCCAGCAGGAGCGGGACCTACAATGAGCAGTTCTTC.

This chain joins TRBV9 and TRBJ2-2; 9 nucleotides line up with TRBD2. V was pared by 2 bases and J by 6 bases, with 8 bases of the junction left unmatched. This CDR3 region has 16 residues. Germline CDR1 and CDR2: SGDLS and YYNGEE. This chain's CDR3 is CASSVSSGSSAGELFF. The CDR3 nucleotides read TGTGCCAGCAGCGTTAGTAGCGGGAGTTCGGCCGGGGAGCTGTTTTTT.

This clonotype was seen repeatedly, ten times or more. The rearrangement joins TRBV5-4 to TRBJ1-6; no definite D call. V was cut by 0 bases and J by 7 bases, with 11 bases left in between. CDR1 and CDR2 from the germline V gene are SGHNT and YYREEE (reference sequence). The CDR3 extends over 15 amino acids. CDR3 nucleotide sequence: TGTGCCAGCAGCTTGGCCGGTCACAGAAATTCACCCCTCCACTTT. It specifies CASSLAGHRNSPLHF.

The chain links TRBV30 to TRBJ2-7; possible D gene TRBD1, 6 bases. The V and J ends lost 8 bases and 5 bases respectively, with 19 bases between them. Per the germline V gene, CDR1 is GTSNPN and CDR2 is SVGIG (reference sequence). CDR3 size: 13 residues. CDR3 region: CATNRDGSDEQYF. CDR3 coding DNA: TGTGCCACGAACAGGGACGGATCCGACGAGCAGTACTTC.

This clonotype came up many times. The chain is built from TRBV9 and TRBJ2-2; 7 bases are shared with TRBD1. Germline CDR1 reads SGDLS; CDR2 reads YYNGEE. The V gene end was trimmed by 4 bases and the J gene end by 2 bases; junction bases not matched to a gene: 17. The CDR3 is 19 amino acids. CDR3 loop: CASSPSRLDRFSNTGELFF. The CDR3 DNA sequence: TGTGCCAGCAGCCCCTCCAGGCTGGACAGGTTTAGTAACACCGGGGAGCTGTTTTTT.